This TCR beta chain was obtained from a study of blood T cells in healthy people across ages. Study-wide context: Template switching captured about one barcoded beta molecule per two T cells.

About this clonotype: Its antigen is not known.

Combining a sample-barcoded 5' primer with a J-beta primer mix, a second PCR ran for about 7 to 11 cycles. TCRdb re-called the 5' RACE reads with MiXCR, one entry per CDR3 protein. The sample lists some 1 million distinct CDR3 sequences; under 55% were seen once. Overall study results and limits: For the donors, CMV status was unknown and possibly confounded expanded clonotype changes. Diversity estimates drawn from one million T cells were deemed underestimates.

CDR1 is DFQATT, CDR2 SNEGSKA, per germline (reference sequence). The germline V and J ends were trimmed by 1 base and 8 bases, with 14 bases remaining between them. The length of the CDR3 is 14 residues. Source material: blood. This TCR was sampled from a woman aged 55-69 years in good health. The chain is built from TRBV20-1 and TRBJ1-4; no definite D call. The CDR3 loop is CSARAEGFREKLFF. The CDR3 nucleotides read TGCAGTGCTAGAGCGGAGGGTTTTCGAGAAAAACTGTTTTTT.